This T cell receptor (beta chain) was sequenced in a study of vaccination and CD4 T cells after COVID-19. Study-level information: SARS-CoV-2 had been detected by nasal swab PCR in convalescent patients; nine were mild, one severe.

Deletions cut 5 bases from V and 9 bases from J, with 19 bases between. CDR3 size: 15 residues. Germline loops: CDR1 SEHNR, CDR2 FQNEAQ (reference sequence). This clonotype was observed once. Its target is not known. Study observations and caveats: Convalescent patients studied were relatively few, and early post-infection timepoints were absent.

With the Oncomine TCR Beta short-read assay, DNA from cultured CD4+ T cells was sequenced. Each CDR3 protein gets one entry after TCRdb re-called the PCR reads with MiXCR. The data show around 5,300 distinct CDR3 sequences, 30% to 35% seen once. The treatment here: approximately 11-day PBMC culture with coronavirus spike peptide pools or control peptides (ViraFEST assay). The sequence came from a human donor who had recovered from COVID-19. This chain uses TRBV7-9 with TRBJ1-4; TRBD1 is a possible D gene (6 bases). Sequencing used CD4+ T cells from blood, cultured in vitro, obtained after SARS-CoV-2 vaccination. The DNA for the CDR3 is TGTGCCAGCAGCAGCCGCGGGCCCCAGGGGCAAAAACTGTTTTTT. Residues: CASSSRGPQGQKLFF.